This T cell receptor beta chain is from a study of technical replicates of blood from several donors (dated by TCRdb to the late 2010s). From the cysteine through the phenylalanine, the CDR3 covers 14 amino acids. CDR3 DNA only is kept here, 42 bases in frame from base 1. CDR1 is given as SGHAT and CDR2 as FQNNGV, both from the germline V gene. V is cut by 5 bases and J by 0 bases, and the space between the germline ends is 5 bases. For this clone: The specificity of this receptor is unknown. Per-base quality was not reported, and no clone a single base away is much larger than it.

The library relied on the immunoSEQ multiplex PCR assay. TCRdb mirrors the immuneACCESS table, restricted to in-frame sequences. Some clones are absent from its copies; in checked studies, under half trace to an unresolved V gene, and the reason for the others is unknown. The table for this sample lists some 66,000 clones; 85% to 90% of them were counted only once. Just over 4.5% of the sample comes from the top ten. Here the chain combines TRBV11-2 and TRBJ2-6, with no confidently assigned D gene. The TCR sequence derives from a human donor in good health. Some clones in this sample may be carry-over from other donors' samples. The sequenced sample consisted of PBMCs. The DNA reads TGTGCCAGCAGCACATACTCTGGGGCCAACGTCCTGACTTTC. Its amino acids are CASSTYSGANVLTF. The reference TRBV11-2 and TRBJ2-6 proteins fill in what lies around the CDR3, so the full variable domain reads EAGVAQSPRYKIIEKRQSVAFWCNPISGHATLYWYQQILGQGPKLLIQFQNNGVVDDSQLPKDRFSAERLKGVDSTLKIQPAKLEDSAVYLCASSTYSGANVLTFGAGSRLTVL.